A selection of T cell receptor beta chains follows, all from one sample in a study of identifying expanded T cells in peripheral blood. Profiling relied on immunoSEQ multiplex PCR, and the TCRdb table lists in-frame clones only, not all of them. The table includes about 120,000 clones, approximately 84% detected once. The sequenced material came from blood. All receptors come from a person between 18 and 70 years old in good health. Both conserved end residues are part of each CDR3. Each record gives: V gene, D gene, clone size, J gene, CDR3 protein, CDR3 DNA. A D gene is named only where the DNA matches it firmly. Clone size is stated in some rows and not others, as once, few, many or a class when expanded.

TRBV5-5	.	.	TRBJ2-3	CASKSPTRLSTDTQYF	TGTGCCAGCAAGAGCCCCACGAGGCTGAGCACAGATACGCAGTATTTT
TRBV30	.	.	TRBJ1-5	CASSLEANQPQHF	TGTGCCTCCTCCCTGGAGGCGAATCAGCCCCAGCATTTT
TRBV7-2	TRBD2	once	TRBJ2-1	CASRRTSGGIYNEQFF	TGTGCCAGCAGGCGGACTAGCGGGGGGATATACAATGAGCAGTTCTTC
TRBV27	.	once	TRBJ1-6	CASRPGSSSYNSPLHF	TGTGCCAGCAGACCTGGTTCTAGCTCCTATAATTCACCCCTCCACTTT
TRBV5-1	.	few	TRBJ2-5	CASRPSVETQYF	TGCGCCAGCAGACCGTCAGTAGAGACCCAGTACTTC
TRBV4-1	TRBD2	.	TRBJ2-7	CASSQGLAGGSSYEQYF	TGCGCCAGCAGCCAAGGTCTGGCGGGGGGGAGCTCCTACGAGCAGTACTTC
TRBV7-9	.	few	TRBJ1-3	CASSPTTASRSGNTIYF	TGTGCCAGCAGCCCCACGACAGCATCCCGCTCTGGAAACACCATATATTTT
TRBV27	.	.	TRBJ1-4	CASSFVGGSSGKLFF	TGTGCCAGCAGTTTCGTCGGGGGATCGAGCGGAAAACTGTTTTTT
TRBV6-5	.	.	TRBJ1-1	CASSYSRYRASEAFF	TGTGCCAGCAGTTACTCGAGGTACAGGGCCTCTGAAGCTTTCTTT
TRBV27	.	.	TRBJ1-2	CASSFGSNYGYTF	TGTGCCAGCAGTTTTGGGTCCAACTATGGCTACACCTTC
TRBV9	.	.	TRBJ1-5	CASSPGGGVQPQHF	TGTGCCAGCAGCCCGGGGGGTGGGGTTCAGCCCCAGCATTTT
TRBV2	TRBD1	.	TRBJ1-1	CASSPETGTNTEAFF	TGTGCCAGCAGTCCAGAGACAGGGACGAACACTGAAGCTTTCTTT
TRBV19	.	.	TRBJ1-5	CASSIQDQPQHF	TGTGCCAGTAGTATACAAGATCAGCCCCAGCATTTT
TRBV4-1	TRBD2	.	TRBJ2-1	CASSLMRGGPGNEQFF	TGCGCCAGCAGCCTAATGCGGGGGGGGCCTGGAAATGAGCAGTTCTTC
TRBV2	TRBD1	once	TRBJ1-5	CASRQGARTRPNQGAPWGNQPQHF	TGTGCCAGTCGACAGGGGGCGCGAACCCGCCCTAACCAAGGGGCCCCCTGGGGAAATCAGCCCCAGCATTTT
TRBV6-6	.	.	TRBJ1-1	CASSTREGTTEAFF	TGTGCCAGCAGTACAAGGGAGGGTACCACTGAAGCTTTCTTT
TRBV7-2	.	.	TRBJ1-3	CASSSRTPNTIYF	TGTGCCAGCAGCTCGAGGACGCCTAACACCATATATTTT
TRBV5-4	.	.	TRBJ2-7	CASSLAYEQYF	TGTGCCAGCAGCTTGGCCTACGAGCAGTACTTC
TRBV19	TRBD1	.	TRBJ1-2	CASSIGQGYGYTF	TGTGCCAGTAGTATCGGACAGGGGTATGGCTACACCTTC
TRBV12-5	.	.	TRBJ1-5	CARLDTYQPQHF	TGTGCTAGACTCGACACTTATCAGCCCCAGCATTTT
TRBV6-6	.	.	TRBJ1-3	CASTLRSSGNTIYF	TGTGCCAGCACACTCAGGAGCTCTGGAAACACCATATATTTT
TRBV7-2	TRBD1	.	TRBJ2-7	CASSPLTGGAYEQYF	TGTGCCAGCAGCCCCCTGACAGGGGGAGCCTACGAGCAGTACTTC
TRBV9	TRBD1	.	TRBJ1-3	CASSPGTGITGNTIYF	TGTGCCAGCAGCCCAGGGACAGGGATAACTGGAAACACCATATATTTT
TRBV4-1	TRBD1	once	TRBJ2-1	CASSQEGTVYNEQFF	TGCGCCAGCAGCCAAGAGGGGACAGTATACAATGAGCAGTTCTTC
TRBV5-1	.	few	TRBJ2-7	CASSLVVSPYEQYF	TGCGCCAGCAGCTTGGTTGTCAGCCCATACGAGCAGTACTTC
TRBV30	.	.	TRBJ1-3	CAWIPLGNTIYF	TGTGCCTGGATCCCCCTGGGAAACACCATATATTTT
TRBV4-1	TRBD1	.	TRBJ2-7	CASSRLGAGQGFHEQYF	TGCGCCAGCAGCCGACTAGGGGCAGGACAGGGTTTCCACGAGCAGTACTTC
TRBV6-5	.	few	TRBJ1-2	CASSLTGNYGYTF	TGTGCCAGCTCGCTAACAGGGAACTATGGCTACACCTTC
TRBV4-3	.	.	TRBJ2-5	CASSLSQQRQETQYF	TGCGCCAGCAGCCTAAGTCAACAGCGTCAAGAGACCCAGTACTTC
TRBV6-5	.	.	TRBJ1-2	CASRGGSMDGYTF	TGTGCCAGCAGGGGCGGATCAATGGATGGCTACACCTTC
TRBV9	.	.	TRBJ2-2	CASSPRLTGELFF	TGTGCCAGCAGCCCCCGCCTCACCGGGGAGCTGTTTTTT
TRBV29-1	.	.	TRBJ2-4	CSVHLENIQYF	TGCAGCGTCCACCTCGAAAACATTCAGTACTTC
TRBV11-2	TRBD1	.	TRBJ2-7	CASSRLVGQIYEQYF	TGTGCCAGCAGCCGCTTAGTGGGACAGATCTACGAGCAGTACTTC
TRBV6-6	.	.	TRBJ1-3	CASNMNPGGDTIYF	TGTGCCAGCAACATGAACCCCGGCGGAGACACCATATATTTT
TRBV5-5	.	.	TRBJ1-1	CASSLEGSHTEAFF	TGTGCCAGCAGCTTGGAGGGGAGCCACACTGAAGCTTTCTTT